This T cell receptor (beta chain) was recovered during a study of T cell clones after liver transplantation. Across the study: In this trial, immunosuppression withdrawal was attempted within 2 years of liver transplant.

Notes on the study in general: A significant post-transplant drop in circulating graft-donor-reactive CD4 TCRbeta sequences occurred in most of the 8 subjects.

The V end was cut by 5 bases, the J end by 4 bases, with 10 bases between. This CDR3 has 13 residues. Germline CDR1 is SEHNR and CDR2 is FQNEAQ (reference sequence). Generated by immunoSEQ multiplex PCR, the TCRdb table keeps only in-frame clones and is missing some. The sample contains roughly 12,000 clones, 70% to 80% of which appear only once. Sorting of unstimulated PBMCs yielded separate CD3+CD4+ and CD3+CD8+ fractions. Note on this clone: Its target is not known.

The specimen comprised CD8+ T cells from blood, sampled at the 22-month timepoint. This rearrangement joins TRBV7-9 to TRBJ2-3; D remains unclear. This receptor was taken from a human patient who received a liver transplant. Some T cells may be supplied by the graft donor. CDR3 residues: CASSPWSPDTQYF. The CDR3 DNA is TGTGCCAGCAGCCCATGGAGCCCAGATACGCAGTATTTT.